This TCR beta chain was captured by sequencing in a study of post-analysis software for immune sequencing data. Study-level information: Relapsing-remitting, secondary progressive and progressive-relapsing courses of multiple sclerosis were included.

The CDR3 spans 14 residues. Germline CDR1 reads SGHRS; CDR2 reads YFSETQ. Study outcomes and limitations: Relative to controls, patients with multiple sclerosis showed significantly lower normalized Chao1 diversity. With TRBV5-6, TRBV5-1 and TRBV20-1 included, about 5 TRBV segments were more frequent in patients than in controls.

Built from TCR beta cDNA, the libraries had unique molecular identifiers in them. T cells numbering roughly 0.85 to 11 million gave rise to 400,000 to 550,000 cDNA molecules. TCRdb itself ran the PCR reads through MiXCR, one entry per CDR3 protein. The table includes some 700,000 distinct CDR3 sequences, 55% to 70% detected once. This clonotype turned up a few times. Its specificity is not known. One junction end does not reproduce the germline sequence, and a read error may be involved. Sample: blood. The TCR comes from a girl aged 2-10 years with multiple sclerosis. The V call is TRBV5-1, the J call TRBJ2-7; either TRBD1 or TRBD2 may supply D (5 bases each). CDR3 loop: CASSLAGAAYEQYF. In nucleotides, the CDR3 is TGTGCCAGCAGTTTAGCCGGGGCGGCCTACGAGCAGTACTTC.